A selection of T cell receptor beta chains follows, all from one sample in a study of blood T cell repertoires in COVID-19. TCRdb keeps only in-frame clones here, not all; method: immunoSEQ multiplex PCR. Here the sample spans about 400,000 clones, roughly nine tenths being singletons. The sequencing sample was made of PBMCs or T cells enriched from blood (not recorded which). The source is a woman younger than 45 who had recovered from COVID-19. CDR3s include the opening cysteine and the closing phenylalanine or tryptophan. D genes are given only for firm matches. Clone sizes are given selectively: once, few, many, or a class where the clone is expanded.

clone_size: .
j_call: TRBJ1-3
v_call: TRBV18
d_call: TRBD1
cdr3_aa: CASSFGTGVSGNTIYF
cdr3_nt: TGTGCCAGCTCGTTCGGGACAGGGGTATCTGGAAACACCATATATTTT

clone_size: once
j_call: TRBJ2-1
v_call: TRBV9
d_call: .
cdr3_aa: CASSRDWVAEQFF
cdr3_nt: TGTGCCAGCAGCCGGGACTGGGTGGCTGAGCAGTTCTTC

clone_size: .
j_call: TRBJ2-7
v_call: TRBV5-6
d_call: TRBD2
cdr3_aa: CASSSSGILTSEQYF
cdr3_nt: TGTGCCAGCAGCTCTAGCGGAATACTGACTAGCGAGCAGTACTTC

clone_size: .
j_call: TRBJ1-4
v_call: TRBV19
d_call: TRBD1
cdr3_aa: CATTGAAANEKLFF
cdr3_nt: TGTGCCACGACAGGGGCCGCGGCAAATGAAAAACTGTTTTTT

clone_size: .
j_call: TRBJ1-5
v_call: TRBV30
d_call: .
cdr3_aa: CAWSEGGNQPQHF
cdr3_nt: TGTGCCTGGAGTGAAGGGGGCAATCAGCCCCAGCATTTT

clone_size: .
j_call: TRBJ1-3
v_call: TRBV5-1
d_call: TRBD1
cdr3_aa: CASSLAGTGAGNTIYF
cdr3_nt: TGCGCCAGCAGCTTGGCCGGGACAGGGGCCGGAAACACCATATATTTT

clone_size: .
j_call: TRBJ1-1
v_call: TRBV2
d_call: TRBD1
cdr3_aa: CASSDRQGPAVVRF
cdr3_nt: TGTGCCAGCAGTGATAGACAGGGGCCCGCGGTCGTTCGCTTT

clone_size: .
j_call: TRBJ1-3
v_call: TRBV30
d_call: TRBD1
cdr3_aa: CAWSLRTGDFITGNTIYF
cdr3_nt: TGTGCCTGGAGTCTCAGGACAGGGGATTTTATTACGGGAAACACCATATATTTT

clone_size: once
j_call: TRBJ1-1
v_call: TRBV4-2
d_call: .
cdr3_aa: CASSQEWGDTEAFF
cdr3_nt: TGTGCCAGCAGCCAAGAGTGGGGAGACACTGAAGCTTTCTTT

clone_size: .
j_call: TRBJ2-7
v_call: TRBV5-4
d_call: .
cdr3_aa: CASSLGGGGSYEQYF
cdr3_nt: TGTGCCAGCAGCTTGGGGGGAGGCGGCTCCTACGAGCAGTACTTC

clone_size: .
j_call: TRBJ1-1
v_call: TRBV11-2
d_call: .
cdr3_aa: CASSSPRRTVRMNTEAFF
cdr3_nt: TGTGCCAGCAGCTCCCCGAGACGGACAGTACGTATGAACACTGAAGCTTTCTTT

clone_size: .
j_call: TRBJ1-2
v_call: TRBV6-2/TRBV6-3
d_call: .
cdr3_aa: CASSYDRNNYGYTF
cdr3_nt: TGTGCCAGCAGTTACGACAGGAACAACTATGGCTACACCTTC

clone_size: .
j_call: TRBJ2-7
v_call: TRBV2
d_call: TRBD2
cdr3_aa: CASSMTSAREVQYF
cdr3_nt: TGTGCCAGCAGCATGACTAGCGCGAGGGAGGTGCAGTACTTC

clone_size: .
j_call: TRBJ2-1
v_call: TRBV6-6
d_call: TRBD1
cdr3_aa: CASSYSTGGWSEQFF
cdr3_nt: TGTGCCAGCAGTTACTCGACAGGGGGTTGGAGTGAGCAGTTCTTC

clone_size: .
j_call: TRBJ1-2
v_call: TRBV12-3/TRBV12-4
d_call: .
cdr3_aa: CASSFQNYGYTF
cdr3_nt: TGTGCCAGCAGTTTCCAAAACTATGGCTACACCTTC

clone_size: once
j_call: TRBJ2-7
v_call: TRBV4-1
d_call: TRBD1
cdr3_aa: CASSHPGQGTYEQYF
cdr3_nt: TGCGCCAGCAGCCACCCGGGACAGGGAACCTACGAGCAGTACTTC

clone_size: .
j_call: TRBJ2-2
v_call: TRBV19
d_call: TRBD2
cdr3_aa: CATKSGGTNTGELFF
cdr3_nt: TGTGCCACCAAATCGGGGGGGACAAACACCGGGGAGCTGTTTTTT

clone_size: once
j_call: TRBJ1-5
v_call: TRBV5-1
d_call: .
cdr3_aa: CASSLAGNQPQHF
cdr3_nt: TGCGCCAGCAGCTTGGCCGGCAATCAGCCCCAGCATTTT

clone_size: .
j_call: TRBJ1-2
v_call: TRBV12-3/TRBV12-4
d_call: TRBD1
cdr3_aa: CASSFDRGHGYTF
cdr3_nt: TGTGCCAGCAGTTTTGACAGGGGGCATGGCTACACCTTC

clone_size: .
j_call: TRBJ2-7
v_call: TRBV27
d_call: .
cdr3_aa: CASSRASTPYEQYF
cdr3_nt: TGTGCCAGCAGTCGAGCTTCTACCCCCTACGAGCAGTACTTC

clone_size: .
j_call: TRBJ1-1
v_call: TRBV2
d_call: .
cdr3_aa: CASRDDGGEAFF
cdr3_nt: TGTGCCAGCAGGGATGACGGAGGTGAAGCTTTCTTT

clone_size: .
j_call: TRBJ1-1
v_call: TRBV28
d_call: TRBD1
cdr3_aa: CASTDRGRVFEAFF
cdr3_nt: TGTGCCAGCACCGACAGGGGGCGAGTTTTCGAAGCTTTCTTT

clone_size: .
j_call: TRBJ1-5
v_call: TRBV9
d_call: .
cdr3_aa: CASSATGHSNQPQHF
cdr3_nt: TGTGCCAGCAGCGCAACAGGTCATAGCAATCAGCCCCAGCATTTT

clone_size: .
j_call: TRBJ1-1
v_call: TRBV27
d_call: .
cdr3_aa: CASSLSTAGNTEAFF
cdr3_nt: TGTGCCAGCAGTTTATCCACCGCGGGGAACACTGAAGCTTTCTTT

clone_size: once
j_call: TRBJ2-5
v_call: TRBV7-3
d_call: .
cdr3_aa: CASSFGQKETQYF
cdr3_nt: TGTGCCAGCAGCTTTGGACAAAAAGAGACCCAGTACTTC

clone_size: .
j_call: TRBJ2-4
v_call: TRBV7-2
d_call: TRBD2
cdr3_aa: CASSQTSAGGPIQYF
cdr3_nt: TGTGCCAGCAGCCAGACGTCGGCGGGGGGGCCCATTCAGTACTTC

clone_size: .
j_call: TRBJ2-1
v_call: TRBV5-1
d_call: TRBD2
cdr3_aa: CASSKTGTSAVNEQFF
cdr3_nt: TGCGCCAGCAGCAAAACCGGGACTAGCGCTGTAAATGAGCAGTTCTTC

clone_size: .
j_call: TRBJ1-1
v_call: TRBV5-1
d_call: .
cdr3_aa: CASSLEWGRLEAFF
cdr3_nt: TGCGCCAGCAGCTTGGAGTGGGGGCGACTAGAAGCTTTCTTT

clone_size: .
j_call: TRBJ2-7
v_call: TRBV6-2/TRBV6-3
d_call: TRBD2
cdr3_aa: CASSSPGLVSYEQYF
cdr3_nt: TGTGCCAGCAGTTCCCCGGGACTAGTTTCGTACGAGCAGTACTTC

clone_size: .
j_call: TRBJ2-5
v_call: TRBV11-2
d_call: TRBD2
cdr3_aa: CASSLVRYTSGDEQETQYF
cdr3_nt: TGTGCCAGCAGCTTAGTCCGCTATACTAGCGGGGATGAACAAGAGACCCAGTACTTC

clone_size: once
j_call: TRBJ1-4
v_call: TRBV6-6
d_call: TRBD1
cdr3_aa: CASTAHRGLEGEKLFF
cdr3_nt: TGTGCCAGCACCGCACACAGGGGGCTTGAGGGTGAAAAACTGTTTTTT

clone_size: .
j_call: TRBJ2-5
v_call: TRBV11-2
d_call: TRBD2
cdr3_aa: CASSLASGRARETQYF
cdr3_nt: TGTGCCAGCAGCTTAGCTAGCGGGAGGGCCCGGGAGACCCAGTACTTC

clone_size: .
j_call: TRBJ2-1
v_call: TRBV7-3
d_call: TRBD2
cdr3_aa: CASSFGGRAYNEQFF
cdr3_nt: TGTGCCAGCAGCTTCGGCGGGAGGGCCTACAATGAGCAGTTCTTC

clone_size: .
j_call: TRBJ1-6
v_call: TRBV19
d_call: TRBD1
cdr3_aa: CASSILGTGGNSPLHF
cdr3_nt: TGTGCCAGTAGTATTCTGGGGACAGGGGGGAATTCACCCCTCCACTTT

clone_size: .
j_call: TRBJ1-4
v_call: TRBV5-4
d_call: .
cdr3_aa: CASSLVGGNEKLFF
cdr3_nt: TGTGCCAGCAGCTTGGTGGGGGGTAATGAAAAACTGTTTTTT

clone_size: .
j_call: TRBJ1-2
v_call: TRBV28
d_call: .
cdr3_aa: CASSLPTNYGYTF
cdr3_nt: TGTGCCAGCAGTTTACCGACAAACTATGGCTACACCTTC

clone_size: .
j_call: TRBJ1-5
v_call: TRBV27
d_call: TRBD1
cdr3_aa: CASSLTGGNQPQHF
cdr3_nt: TGTGCCAGCAGTTTAACAGGGGGCAATCAGCCCCAGCATTTT

clone_size: .
j_call: TRBJ2-3
v_call: TRBV4-2
d_call: TRBD2
cdr3_aa: CASSQDLWSGGYTDTQYF
cdr3_nt: TGTGCCAGCAGCCAAGACCTTTGGAGCGGGGGGTACACAGATACGCAGTATTTT

clone_size: .
j_call: TRBJ1-2
v_call: TRBV9
d_call: TRBD1
cdr3_aa: CASSVRLRGPNYGYTF
cdr3_nt: TGTGCCAGCAGCGTACGGCTCAGGGGGCCTAACTATGGCTACACCTTC

clone_size: .
j_call: TRBJ1-4
v_call: TRBV28
d_call: TRBD1
cdr3_aa: CASSFQGRGSEKLFF
cdr3_nt: TGTGCCAGCAGTTTTCAGGGCAGGGGGAGTGAAAAACTGTTTTTT

clone_size: .
j_call: TRBJ1-5
v_call: TRBV6-2/TRBV6-3
d_call: TRBD1
cdr3_aa: CASRPYAGQGAFGNQPQHF
cdr3_nt: TGTGCCAGCAGACCTTACGCGGGACAGGGGGCTTTTGGCAATCAGCCCCAGCATTTT

clone_size: .
j_call: TRBJ2-5
v_call: TRBV10-3
d_call: .
cdr3_aa: CAISESPVETQYF
cdr3_nt: TGTGCCATCAGTGAGTCCCCTGTGGAGACCCAGTACTTC

clone_size: .
j_call: TRBJ1-1
v_call: TRBV5-1
d_call: TRBD1
cdr3_aa: CASSAGTGVEGEAFF
cdr3_nt: TGCGCCAGCAGCGCCGGGACAGGGGTTGAAGGTGAAGCTTTCTTT

clone_size: .
j_call: TRBJ1-2
v_call: TRBV27
d_call: TRBD1
cdr3_aa: CASKKGDSKSYGYTF
cdr3_nt: TGTGCCAGCAAAAAGGGGGACAGCAAGTCCTATGGCTACACCTTC

clone_size: once
j_call: TRBJ2-3
v_call: TRBV6-4
d_call: TRBD2
cdr3_aa: CASSELAGDTDTQYF
cdr3_nt: TGTGCCAGCAGTGAACTAGCGGGGGACACAGATACGCAGTATTTT